This T cell receptor (beta chain) comes out of a study of CD8 T cells in ankylosing spondylitis. Findings and caveats of the study: Researchers reportedly found disease-linked clones significantly enriched in matched ankylosing spondylitis synovial fluid. The disease-linked clones had a CD8+ phenotype and low blood frequencies. Eight or nine highly homologous variants made up a TCR beta motif that seemed to typify ankylosing spondylitis blood.

The germline V gene has CDR1 MNHNS and CDR2 SASEGT. This CDR3 has 15 residues. The V segment lost 5 bases and the J segment 4 bases; nucleotides outside the gene matches: 8. Notes on this clonotype: Its cognate antigen is unknown.

Scientists made TCR beta libraries using quantitative 5'-RACE with molecular barcodes. In TCRdb, the 5' RACE reads were re-called with MiXCR into one record per CDR3 protein. The sample holds around 150,000 distinct CDR3 sequences, about 17% seen once. The sequenced sample was blood, either unsorted or a sorted T cell fraction (not recorded which). The chain carries TRBV6-1 and TRBJ2-5; 9 nucleotides agree with TRBD1. The clonotype comes from a male donor with ankylosing spondylitis or in good health (not recorded which). The CDR3 region is CASSQNRGLRETQYF. The CDR3 bases are TGTGCCAGCAGTCAGAACAGGGGGCTCCGAGAGACCCAGTACTTC.